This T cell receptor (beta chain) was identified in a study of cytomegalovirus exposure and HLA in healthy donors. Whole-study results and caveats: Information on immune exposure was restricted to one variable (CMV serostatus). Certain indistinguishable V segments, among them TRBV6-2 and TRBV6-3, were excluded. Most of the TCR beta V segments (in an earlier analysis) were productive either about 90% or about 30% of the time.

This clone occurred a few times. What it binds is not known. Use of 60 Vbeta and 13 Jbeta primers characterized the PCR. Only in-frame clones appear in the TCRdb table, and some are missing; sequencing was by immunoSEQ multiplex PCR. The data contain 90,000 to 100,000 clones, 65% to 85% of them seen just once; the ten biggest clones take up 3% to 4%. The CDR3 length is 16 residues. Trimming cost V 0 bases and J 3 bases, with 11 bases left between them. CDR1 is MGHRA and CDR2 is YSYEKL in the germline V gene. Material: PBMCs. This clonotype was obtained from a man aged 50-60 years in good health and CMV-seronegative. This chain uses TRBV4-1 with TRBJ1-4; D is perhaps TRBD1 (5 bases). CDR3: CASSQDGGASNEKLFF. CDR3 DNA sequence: TGCGCCAGCAGCCAAGATGGCGGGGCCTCTAATGAAAAACTGTTTTTT.